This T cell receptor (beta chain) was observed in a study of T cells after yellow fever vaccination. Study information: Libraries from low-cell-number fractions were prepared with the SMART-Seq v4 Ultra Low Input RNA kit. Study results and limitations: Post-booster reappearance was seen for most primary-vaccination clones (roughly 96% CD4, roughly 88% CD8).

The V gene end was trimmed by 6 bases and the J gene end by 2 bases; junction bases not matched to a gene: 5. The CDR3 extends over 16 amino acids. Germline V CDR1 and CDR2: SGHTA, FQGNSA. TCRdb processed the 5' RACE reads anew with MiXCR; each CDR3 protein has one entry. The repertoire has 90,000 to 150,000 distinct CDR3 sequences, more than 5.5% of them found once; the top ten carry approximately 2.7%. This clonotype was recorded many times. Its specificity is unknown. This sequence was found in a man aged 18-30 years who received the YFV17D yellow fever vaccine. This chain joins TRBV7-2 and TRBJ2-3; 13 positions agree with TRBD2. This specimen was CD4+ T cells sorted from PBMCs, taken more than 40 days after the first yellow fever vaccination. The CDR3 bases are TGTGCCAGCAGTCGACTAGCGGGGGGCACCACAGATACGCAGTATTTT. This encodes CASSRLAGGTTDTQYF.